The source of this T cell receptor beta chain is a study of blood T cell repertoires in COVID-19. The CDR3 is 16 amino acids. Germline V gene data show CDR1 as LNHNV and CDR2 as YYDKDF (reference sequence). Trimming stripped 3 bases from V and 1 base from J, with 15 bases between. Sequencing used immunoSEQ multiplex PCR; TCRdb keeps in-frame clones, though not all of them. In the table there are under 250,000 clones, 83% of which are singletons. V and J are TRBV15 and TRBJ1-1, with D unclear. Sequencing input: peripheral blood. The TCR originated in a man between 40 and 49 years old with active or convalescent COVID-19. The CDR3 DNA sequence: TGTGCCACCAGCAGGGCTCCATCAGGAGGGAACACTGAAGCTTTCTTT. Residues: CATSRAPSGGNTEAFF. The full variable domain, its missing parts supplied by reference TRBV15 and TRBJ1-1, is DAMVIQNPRYQVTQFGKPVTLSCSQTLNHNVMYWYQQKSSQAPKLLFHYYDKDFNNEADTPDNFQSRRPNTSFCFLDIRSPGLGDTAMYLCATSRAPSGGNTEAFFGQGTRLTVV.